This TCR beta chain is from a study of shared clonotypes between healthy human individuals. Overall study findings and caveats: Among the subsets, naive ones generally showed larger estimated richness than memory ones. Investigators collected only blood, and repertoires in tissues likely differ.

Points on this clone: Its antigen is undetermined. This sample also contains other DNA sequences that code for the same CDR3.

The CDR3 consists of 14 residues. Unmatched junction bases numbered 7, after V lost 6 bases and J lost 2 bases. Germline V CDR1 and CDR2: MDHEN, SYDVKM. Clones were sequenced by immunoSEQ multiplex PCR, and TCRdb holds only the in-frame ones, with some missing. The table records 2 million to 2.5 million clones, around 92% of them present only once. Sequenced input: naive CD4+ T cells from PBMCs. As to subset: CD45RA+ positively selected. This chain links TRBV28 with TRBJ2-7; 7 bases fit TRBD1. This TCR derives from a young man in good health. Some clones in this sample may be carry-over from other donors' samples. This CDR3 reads CASSSPGQTYEQYF. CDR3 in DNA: TGTGCCAGCAGCTCACCGGGACAGACCTACGAGCAGTACTTC. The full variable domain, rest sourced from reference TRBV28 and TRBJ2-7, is DVKVTQSSRYLVKRTGEKVFLECVQDMDHENMFWYRQDPGLGLRLIYFSYDVKMKEKGDIPEGYSVSREKKERFSLILESASTNQTSMYLCASSSPGQTYEQYFGPGTRLTVT.